This TCR beta chain was sequenced during a study of T-cell reconstitution after alpha-beta-depleted transplantation in children. Study results and caveats: Among T cells one year after transplant, newly produced cells accounted for most counts and diversity.

Preparing the TCRbeta library involved the use of unique molecular identifiers. TCRdb re-analysed the PCR reads in MiXCR, keeping a single row per CDR3 protein. Here the sample spans 600,000 or so distinct CDR3 sequences, about 21% being singletons. This clonotype has only a few counts. What it binds is unknown. This CDR3 is built from 13 residues. Trimming at V came to 5 bases and at J to 6 bases, leaving 5 bases not matched to a gene. Per germline, CDR1 DFQATT and CDR2 SNEGSKA (reference sequence). The material was PBMCs, mostly from graft donor cells, obtained 360 days after TCRalphabeta/CD19-depleted stem cell transplant. This chain links TRBV20-1 with TRBJ2-1, with 9 nucleotides matching TRBD1. This TCR came from a boy under three years old who had a stem cell transplant for acute myeloid leukemia, so the T cells may come from the graft donor. Here the CDR3 reads CSAPGTGPNEQFF. The CDR3 coding sequence is TGCAGTGCTCCCGGGACAGGGCCCAATGAGCAGTTCTTC.